This T cell receptor beta chain was found in a study of blood T cell repertoires in COVID-19. Study-wide background: Specimens from acute and convalescent COVID-19 originated in the United States, Italy and Spain. The cDNA or gDNA used as material had been derived from T cells, B-cell-depleted T cells, or PBMCs.

Trimming removed 4 bases at V and 4 bases at J, with 17 bases between. Germline V gene lookup returns CDR1 SGHDT and CDR2 YYEEEE. The CDR3 has 15 amino acids. Methods used by the authors: Amplification of reference gene primers provided the estimated nucleated cell counts. The protocol was immunoSEQ multiplex PCR, while the TCRdb copy is restricted to in-frame clones and leaves out a portion. V and J calls plus clone size are reproduced from that table; the DNA served to infer D and trimming. This table holds under 300,000 clones, 85% to 90% found once. The source material was peripheral blood. The receptor's source is a woman between 40 and 50 years old with acute or convalescent COVID-19. The chain employs TRBV5-6 and TRBJ1-2; perhaps TRBD1 as D (5 bases). The chain's CDR3 is CASSTGTVHSYGYTF. The CDR3 bases are TGTGCCAGCAGCACCGGGACTGTTCACAGCTATGGCTACACCTTC.